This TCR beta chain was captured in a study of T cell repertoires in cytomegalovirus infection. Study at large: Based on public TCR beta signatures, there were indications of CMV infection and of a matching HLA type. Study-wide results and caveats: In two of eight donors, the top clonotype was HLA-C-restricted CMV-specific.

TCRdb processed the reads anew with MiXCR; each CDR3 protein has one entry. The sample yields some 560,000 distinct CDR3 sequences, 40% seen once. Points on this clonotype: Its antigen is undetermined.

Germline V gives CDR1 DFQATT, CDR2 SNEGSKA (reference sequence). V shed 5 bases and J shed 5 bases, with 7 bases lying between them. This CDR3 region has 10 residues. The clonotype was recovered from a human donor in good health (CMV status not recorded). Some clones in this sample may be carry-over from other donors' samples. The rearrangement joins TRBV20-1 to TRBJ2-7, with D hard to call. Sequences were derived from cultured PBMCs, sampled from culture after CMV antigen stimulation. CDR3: CSADLDEQYF. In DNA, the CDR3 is TGCAGTGCTGACTTGGACGAGCAGTACTTC.